These 27 T cell receptor beta chains were sequenced from one sample in a study of blood T cell repertoires in COVID-19. Sequencing was performed with immunoSEQ multiplex PCR; in TCRdb, only in-frame clones are kept and a portion is missing. The data contain around 280,000 clones, around 87% of them singletons. The sample taken for sequencing was PBMCs or T cells enriched from blood (not recorded which). The receptors come from a woman younger than 35 with acute COVID-19.

This clone was detected only once. The genes are TRBV6-1 and TRBJ2-7, with 9 bases aligning to TRBD2. In germline, CDR1 is MNHNS, CDR2 SASEGT. The V segment lost 4 bases and the J segment 5 bases; nucleotides outside the gene matches: 21. This CDR3 contains 19 residues. DNA for the CDR3: TGTGCCAGCAGTGTCAGGACGGGGCAACCGAGCGGGAGGATCGACGAGCAGTACTTC. Its protein is CASSVRTGQPSGRIDEQYF.

DNA for the CDR3: TGTGCCATAAGCCGGGACAGGGGAATTGATGAAGCTTTCTTT. It is translated as CAISRDRGIDEAFF. J is TRBJ1-1 and V is TRBV6-5, with 10 bases identical to TRBD1. CDR1 is MNHEY, CDR2 SVGAGI, per germline. V trimming: 10 bases; J trimming: 7 bases; junction bases outside the gene matches: 12. The CDR3 runs to 14 residues.

This clone was detected once. Other nucleotide sequences in the sample specify the same CDR3. The chain combines TRBV7-9 with TRBJ1-6; D is undetermined. CDR1 and CDR2 (germline): SEHNR, FQNEAQ (reference sequence). This CDR3 contains 12 residues. V was pared by 3 bases and J by 5 bases, with 2 bases between. Here the CDR3 reads CASSFNNSPLHF. CDR3 sequence (DNA): TGTGCCAGCAGCTTCAATAATTCACCCCTCCACTTT.

The chain uses TRBV7-2 and TRBJ1-1, with D possibly matching TRBD1 (6 bases). The CDR3 loop spans 13 amino acids. Germline assignment: CDR1 SGHTA and CDR2 FQGNSA. V lost 4 bases and J 7 bases, leaving 13 bases between the germline ends. The CDR3 sequence is CASSWGGAGEAFF. CDR3 in DNA: TGTGCCAGCAGCTGGGGGGGGGCTGGTGAAGCTTTCTTT.

Of note for this clone: In the same sample, other DNA sequences code for this CDR3. V gene TRBV5-1 combines with J gene TRBJ2-1, with 10 bases aligning to TRBD2. Germline V CDR1 and CDR2: SGHRS, YFSETQ. J gave up 0 bases and V 4 bases, and 4 bases lay outside the gene matches. This CDR3 comprises 16 residues. CDR3 region: CASSLPSGSSYNEQFF. For the CDR3, the DNA is TGCGCCAGCAGCCTCCCTAGCGGGAGCTCCTACAATGAGCAGTTCTTC.

The rearrangement joins TRBV5-5 to TRBJ1-6; D call uncertain. CDR3 length equals 13 residues. Germline V gene sequence: CDR1 SGHKS, CDR2 YYEKEE (reference sequence). Trimming took 0 bases from V and 9 from J, leaving 7 bases between them. Here the CDR3 DNA reads TGTGCCAGCAGCTTGGGAACGGGTTCACCCCTCCACTTT. Translated, it gives CASSLGTGSPLHF.

The rearrangement links TRBV5-1 to TRBJ2-5; 8 bases agree with TRBD1. Per the germline V gene, CDR1 is SGHRS and CDR2 is YFSETQ. The CDR3 consists of 15 residues. With V trimmed by 2 bases and J by 0 bases, 3 bases remained unmatched. The CDR3 loop reads CASSLLTGDQETQYF. The CDR3 region has the DNA TGCGCCAGCAGCTTACTGACAGGGGACCAAGAGACCCAGTACTTC.

This chain uses TRBV7-8 with TRBJ2-7; D may be TRBD1 (6 bases). Looked up from germline, CDR1 is SGHVS and CDR2 is FQNEAQ. V was clipped by 1 base and J by 2 bases, with 15 bases between them. This CDR3 has 16 residues. The CDR3 loop is CASSLVFQGSTYEQYF. For the CDR3, the DNA is TGTGCCAGCAGCTTAGTCTTCCAGGGGTCTACCTACGAGCAGTACTTC.

The chain has TRBV21-1 and TRBJ1-1. TRBV21-1 is described as a pseudogene. The CDR3 extends over 14 amino acids. The CDR3 DNA is TGTGCCAGCACCCCGGGGGGAGGTGTCAATGAAGCTTTCTTT. Translation: CASTPGGGVNEAFF.

The V and J genes are TRBV3-1 (or the pseudogene TRBV3-2) and TRBJ2-2, with TRBD1 identical over 7 bases. V trimming: 1 base; J trimming: 3 bases; junction bases outside the gene matches: 5. In germline, CDR1 is LGHDT, CDR2 YNNKEL (reference sequence). This CDR3 is 16 amino acids long. CDR3 bases: TGTGCCAGCAGCCAAGCAGAGGGGGCGTACACCGGGGAGCTGTTTTTT. This translates into CASSQAEGAYTGELFF.

V gene TRBV19 combines with J gene TRBJ2-1; TRBD2 aligns across 7 bases. The CDR3 spans 16 residues. Germline V gives CDR1 LNHDA, CDR2 SQIVND (reference sequence). The ends lost 7 bases at V and 6 bases at J; junction bases unmatched: 15. The CDR3 DNA reads as TGTGCCAGTATTGGTGTTGGGGCGGGAGAAGGCAATGAGCAGTTCTTC. It codes for CASIGVGAGEGNEQFF.

The chain recombines TRBV27 with TRBJ2-7, with TRBD1 identical over 7 bases. The V segment lost 8 bases and the J segment 6 bases; nucleotides outside the gene matches: 13. The CDR3 loop spans 14 amino acids. Germline V CDR1 and CDR2: MNHEY, SMNVEV (reference sequence). CDR3 residues: CASLGRGLNPEQYF. In DNA, the CDR3 is TGTGCCAGCCTTGGTAGGGGGCTAAACCCCGAGCAGTACTTC.

This chain connects TRBV29-1 to TRBJ1-1; a weak D match, TRBD1 (5 bases). The CDR3 is 13 residues long. V lost 3 bases to trimming and J lost 0 bases, with 8 bases between them. Germline V CDR1 and CDR2: SQVTM, ANQGSEA. The chain's CDR3 is CSVEEGLNTEAFF. The CDR3 bases are TGCAGCGTTGAGGAGGGACTGAACACTGAAGCTTTCTTT.

The J gene is TRBJ2-7, the V gene TRBV5-1; D is perhaps TRBD1 (5 bases). V gave up 4 bases and J gave up 1 base, with 18 bases separating them. This CDR3 comprises 16 residues. Germline CDR1 SGHRS, CDR2 YFSETQ. CDR3 loop: CASSQDAGWSSYEQYF. DNA of the CDR3: TGCGCCAGCAGCCAGGACGCAGGGTGGTCTTCCTACGAGCAGTACTTC. Drawing the rest from reference TRBV5-1 and TRBJ2-7, the complete variable domain is KAGVTQTPRYLIKTRGQQVTLSCSPISGHRSVSWYQQTPGQGLQFLFEYFSETQRNKGNFPGRFSGRQFSNSRSEMNVSTLELGDSALYLCASSQDAGWSSYEQYFGPGTRLTVT.

The J gene is TRBJ2-1, the V gene TRBV27; 11 bases match TRBD2. The J segment lost 4 bases and the V segment lost 1 base, leaving 3 bases of the junction unmatched. Germline CDR1 and CDR2: MNHEY and SMNVEV (reference sequence). The CDR3 runs to 16 residues. CDR3 sequence (DNA): TGTGCCAGCAGTTTATTATGGACTAGCGGGTACAATGAGCAGTTCTTC. Translation gives CASSLLWTSGYNEQFF.

This chain connects TRBV6-1 to TRBJ1-6; D may be TRBD1 (6 bases). Germline CDR1 is MNHNS and CDR2 is SASEGT. The CDR3 runs 17 residues. V was trimmed by 3 bases and J by 0 bases, leaving 12 bases between them. CDR3 DNA sequence: TGTGCCAGCAGTGAGGGACACCCGAGCTCCTATAATTCACCCCTCCACTTT. As protein: CASSEGHPSSYNSPLHF.

CDR3 region: CASRVRGNSPLHF. CDR3 in DNA: TGTGCCAGCAGGGTTAGGGGTAATTCACCCCTCCACTTT. The chain links TRBV7-2 to TRBJ1-6; a possible D gene is TRBD1 (5 bases). The CDR3 is made up of 13 amino acids. Trimming cost V 6 bases and J 6 bases, with 9 bases left between them. Germline-derived CDR1 and CDR2 are SGHTA and FQGNSA.

This sequence joins TRBV30 and TRBJ2-3; 9 positions match TRBD2. The CDR3 runs 14 residues. Germline V CDR1 and CDR2: GTSNPN, SVGIG (reference sequence). Trimming cost V 3 bases and J 7 bases; bases outside gene matches: 8. The CDR3 protein is CAWRRVAGAYTQYF. The CDR3 coding sequence is TGTGCCTGGAGGAGGGTAGCGGGAGCATATACGCAGTATTTT.

The genes are TRBV12-3 or TRBV12-4 and TRBJ2-7; 7 positions agree with TRBD1. The CDR3 is made up of 12 amino acids. Trimming cost V 5 bases and J 5 bases; bases outside gene matches: 3. This CDR3 reads CASSGTGDEQYF. The CDR3 DNA follows: TGTGCCAGCAGTGGAACAGGGGACGAGCAGTACTTC.

The rearrangement links TRBV6-6 to TRBJ2-7; 15 bases line up with TRBD2. Losses at the gene ends were 5 bases for V and 1 base for J; bases not matched to a gene: 9. This CDR3 contains 18 residues. Germline lookup yields CDR1 MNHNY and CDR2 SVGAGI (reference sequence). In DNA, the CDR3 is TGTGCCAGCAGTCCCACCGGGACTAGCGGGAGGTTATCCTACGAGCAGTACTTC. As protein: CASSPTGTSGRLSYEQYF.

As to this clone: Other DNA sequences in this specimen translate into the identical CDR3. V gene TRBV30 combines with J gene TRBJ2-7; 11 nucleotides align to TRBD1. CDR3 length: 14 amino acids. V trimming: 0 bases; J trimming: 3 bases; junction bases outside the gene matches: 1. CDR1 GTSNPN and CDR2 SVGIG come from the germline V gene (reference sequence). Here the CDR3 reads CAWSVGTGGYEQYF. CDR3 bases: TGTGCCTGGAGTGTCGGGACAGGGGGCTACGAGCAGTACTTC.

The J gene is TRBJ2-7, the V gene TRBV11-2; tentatively, D is TRBD1 (6 bases). Trimming pared 3 bases from V and 1 base from J, leaving 7 bases between. Germline lookup yields CDR1 SGHAT and CDR2 FQNNGV. This CDR3 spans 13 amino acids. The CDR3 here is CASSLQGSYEQYF. The CDR3 DNA reads TGTGCCAGCAGCTTGCAGGGGTCCTACGAGCAGTACTTC.

The rearrangement joins TRBV12-5 to TRBJ2-1; weak D call: TRBD2 (5 bases). CDR3 length equals 11 residues. The germline V and J ends were trimmed by 1 base and 12 bases, with 7 bases remaining between them. From germline, CDR1 is LGHNT and CDR2 FRNRAP. The CDR3 is CASGLGGGQFF. The CDR3 DNA reads TGTGCTAGTGGTTTGGGAGGAGGGCAGTTCTTC.

The chain is built from TRBV2 and TRBJ2-7, with TRBD2 identical over 11 bases. The CDR3 extends over 15 amino acids. V shed 6 bases and J 4 bases; nucleotides not matched to a gene: 8. From germline, CDR1 is SNHLY and CDR2 FYNNEI. The CDR3 region is CASRGGTSGLYEQYF. DNA for the CDR3: TGTGCCAGCAGGGGCGGGACTAGCGGACTTTACGAGCAGTACTTC.

A word on this clone: Other DNA sequences within the sample encode an identical CDR3. The rearrangement joins TRBV19 to TRBJ2-3, with D perhaps matching TRBD1 (5 bases). The CDR3 contains 14 residues. V was cut by 6 bases and J by 0 bases, with 10 bases left in between. The germline V gene has CDR1 LNHDA and CDR2 SQIVND (reference sequence). For the CDR3, the DNA is TGTGCCAGTAGCCCTAGGGGTAGCACAGATACGCAGTATTTT. This sequence encodes CASSPRGSTDTQYF.

Concerning this clone itself: The sample has other DNA sequences that encode this CDR3 too. The V and J genes are TRBV30 and TRBJ1-5; D gene unclear. The CDR3 extends over 15 amino acids. Trimming removed 0 bases at V and 2 bases at J, with 11 bases between. Germline CDR1 reads GTSNPN; CDR2 reads SVGIG (reference sequence). The CDR3: CAWSVRGRGNQPQHF. The CDR3 region has the DNA TGTGCCTGGAGTGTACGGGGTCGAGGCAATCAGCCCCAGCATTTT.

The chain couples TRBV7-4 to TRBJ1-4, with TRBD1 identical over 9 bases. Germline V gives CDR1 SGHVT, CDR2 SQSDAQ. Trimming removed 3 bases from V and 7 bases from J; junction bases left unmatched: 12. CDR3 length equals 17 residues. This CDR3 reads CASSLGQGWGVREKLFF. The CDR3 DNA is TGTGCCAGCAGCTTGGGACAGGGATGGGGCGTACGTGAAAAACTGTTTTTT.